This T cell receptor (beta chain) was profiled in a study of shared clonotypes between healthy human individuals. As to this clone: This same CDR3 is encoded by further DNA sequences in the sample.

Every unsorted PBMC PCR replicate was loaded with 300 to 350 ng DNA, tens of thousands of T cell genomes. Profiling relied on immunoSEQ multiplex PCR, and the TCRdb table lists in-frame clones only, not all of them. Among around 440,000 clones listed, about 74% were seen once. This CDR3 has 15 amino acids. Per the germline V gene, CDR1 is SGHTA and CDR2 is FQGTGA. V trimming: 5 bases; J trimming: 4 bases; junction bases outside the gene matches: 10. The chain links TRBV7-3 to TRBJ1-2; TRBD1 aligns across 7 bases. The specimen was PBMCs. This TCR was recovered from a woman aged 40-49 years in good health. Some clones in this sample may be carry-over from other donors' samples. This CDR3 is CASSPTGTASYGYTF. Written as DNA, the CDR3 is TGTGCCAGCAGCCCCACCGGGACAGCCAGCTATGGCTACACCTTC.